Listed below are T cell receptor beta chains from one sample, sequenced in a study of T-cell reconstitution after alpha-beta-depleted transplantation in children. TCRdb re-derived calls from the PCR reads in MiXCR, one entry per CDR3 protein. The data hold 700,000 to 950,000 distinct CDR3 sequences, with 15% to 20% observed a single time. This material consisted of PBMCs, mostly from graft donor cells, taken 360 days after TCRalphabeta/CD19-depleted stem cell transplant. These receptors all stem from a male patient between 10 and 17 years old who had a stem cell transplant for acute lymphoblastic leukemia, so the T cells may come from the graft donor. Each CDR3 is given with its conserved first and last residue. Fields, in order: V gene, D gene, J gene, CDR3 length, clone size, CDR3 DNA, CDR3 protein. A D gene is named only where the DNA matches it firmly. Only part of the rows carry a size: once, few, many, or a class if the clone is expanded.

V: TRBV7-9
D: TRBD2
J: TRBJ2-1
length: 16
size: NA
DNA: TGTGCCAGCAGCTTAGGGCTAGCGGGACTCCTCGGGGAGCAGTTCTTC
CDR3: CASSLGLAGLLGEQFF

V: TRBV12-3/TRBV12-4
D: NA
J: TRBJ2-3
length: 17
size: NA
DNA: TGTGCCAGCAGTTTAGCGCATATAGCGGTAATCACAGATACGCAGTATTTT
CDR3: CASSLAHIAVITDTQYF

V: TRBV2
D: TRBD1
J: TRBJ2-3
length: 15
size: NA
DNA: TGTGCCAGCAGGGGACAGTTATCCGCACACTATACGCAGTATTTT
CDR3: CASRGQLSAHYTQYF

V: TRBV11-1
D: NA
J: TRBJ1-5
length: 15
size: once
DNA: TGTGCCAGCAGCCGAGGACGAGTCGGGAATCAGCCCCAGCATTTT
CDR3: CASSRGRVGNQPQHF

V: TRBV7-2
D: NA
J: TRBJ2-7
length: 15
size: few
DNA: TGTGCCAGCAGCTTAGCCGCCGGACTCACCTACGAGCAGTACTTC
CDR3: CASSLAAGLTYEQYF

V: TRBV7-2
D: TRBD2
J: TRBJ2-4
length: 14
size: NA
DNA: TGTGCCAGCAGCTCACGGGGACGGGAGGACATTCAGTACTTC
CDR3: CASSSRGREDIQYF

V: TRBV4-1
D: TRBD2
J: TRBJ2-7
length: 16
size: few
DNA: TGCGCCAGCAGCCTTCACATATTGACTAGCAAGGTCGAGCAGTACTTC
CDR3: CASSLHILTSKVEQYF

V: TRBV20-1
D: TRBD2
J: TRBJ2-7
length: 15
size: NA
DNA: TGCAGTGCCCCGCGAATGCTAGCGGGGGACTACGAGCAGTACTTC
CDR3: CSAPRMLAGDYEQYF

V: TRBV27
D: NA
J: TRBJ2-1
length: 14
size: few
DNA: TGTGCCAGCACTGGGCACTTATCTTACAATGAGCAGTTCTTC
CDR3: CASTGHLSYNEQFF

V: TRBV7-7
D: NA
J: TRBJ2-1
length: 13
size: many
DNA: TGTGCCAGCAGCTTAGCTCCGGGCAATGAGCAGTTCTTC
CDR3: CASSLAPGNEQFF

V: TRBV4-1
D: NA
J: TRBJ2-1
length: 15
size: NA
DNA: TGCGCCAGCAGCCAAGTAGGGGCTCGTTACAATGAGCAGTTCTTC
CDR3: CASSQVGARYNEQFF

V: TRBV4-1
D: NA
J: TRBJ1-1
length: 16
size: few
DNA: TGCGCCAGCAGCCACGCCTGGGGGGATATGAACACTGAAGCTTTCTTT
CDR3: CASSHAWGDMNTEAFF

V: TRBV29-1
D: NA
J: TRBJ2-2
length: 19
size: NA
DNA: TGCAGCGTTGAAAAGGTCTGGCTAGATTCTTCCCCAAACACCGGGGAGCTGTTTTTT
CDR3: CSVEKVWLDSSPNTGELFF

V: TRBV15
D: TRBD2
J: TRBJ2-7
length: 17
size: few
DNA: TGTGCCACCAGCAGAGACGGCTTTAGCGGGAGTTCCTACGAGCAGTACTTC
CDR3: CATSRDGFSGSSYEQYF

V: TRBV11-2
D: TRBD2
J: TRBJ2-6
length: 17
size: NA
DNA: TGTGCCAGCAGCTTAGGGACTAGCGGGATTGGGGCCAACGTCCTGACTTTC
CDR3: CASSLGTSGIGANVLTF

V: TRBV7-8
D: NA
J: TRBJ2-7
length: 14
size: few
DNA: TGTGCCAGCAGCTTAGATCCGGACTCCTACGAGCAGTACTTC
CDR3: CASSLDPDSYEQYF

V: TRBV11-3
D: TRBD1
J: TRBJ2-1
length: 15
size: NA
DNA: TGTGCCAGCAGCTTAACAGGGGGCGGAATGGATGAGCAGTTCTTC
CDR3: CASSLTGGGMDEQFF

V: TRBV9
D: TRBD2
J: TRBJ2-7
length: 15
size: few
DNA: TGTGCCAGCAGCGTAGGACTAGCGGGAGGTACGGAGCAGTACTTC
CDR3: CASSVGLAGGTEQYF

V: TRBV3-1
D: TRBD1
J: TRBJ2-4
length: 17
size: few
DNA: TGTGCCAGCAGCCACTTTGGACAGGGGACGACCAAAAACATTCAGTACTTC
CDR3: CASSHFGQGTTKNIQYF

V: TRBV5-1
D: NA
J: TRBJ2-7
length: 12
size: NA
DNA: TGCGCCAGCAGCTTCGACGGCGGCGAGCAGTACTTC
CDR3: CASSFDGGEQYF

V: TRBV15
D: TRBD1
J: TRBJ1-5
length: 16
size: few
DNA: TGTGCCACCAGCAGACAGGGGGAACCTAGCAATCAGCCCCAGCATTTT
CDR3: CATSRQGEPSNQPQHF

V: TRBV11-3
D: TRBD2
J: TRBJ2-2
length: 13
size: NA
DNA: TGTGCCAGCAGCTTACTAGCGGAGAGGGAGCTGTTTTTT
CDR3: CASSLLAERELFF

V: TRBV24-1
D: NA
J: TRBJ2-2
length: 15
size: NA
DNA: TGTGCCACCAGTGACCCAACAAGGGACACCGGGGAGCTGTTTTTT
CDR3: CATSDPTRDTGELFF

V: TRBV10-3
D: TRBD1
J: TRBJ2-5
length: 13
size: few
DNA: TGTGCCATCTGGACAGGGGGTACGGAGACCCAGTACTTC
CDR3: CAIWTGGTETQYF

V: TRBV7-3
D: TRBD2
J: TRBJ2-1
length: 16
size: few
DNA: TGTGCCAGCAGCTTAGACGGGGACTACTCCTACAATGAGCAGTTCTTC
CDR3: CASSLDGDYSYNEQFF

V: TRBV7-2
D: NA
J: TRBJ1-1
length: 14
size: NA
DNA: TGTGCCAGCAGCTTAACGGGGACTGTCACTGAAGCTTTCTTT
CDR3: CASSLTGTVTEAFF

V: TRBV29-1
D: NA
J: TRBJ2-5
length: 12
size: NA
DNA: TGCAGCGTTGAAGATCAAGGGTGGGCCCAGTACTTC
CDR3: CSVEDQGWAQYF

V: TRBV27
D: NA
J: TRBJ2-7
length: 16
size: NA
DNA: TGTGCCAGCAGTTTTGGTGCGGGACAGTCGTCCTACGAGCAGTACTTC
CDR3: CASSFGAGQSSYEQYF

V: TRBV5-1
D: TRBD2
J: TRBJ2-7
length: 15
size: few
DNA: TGCGCCAGCAGCGTGAGCGGGACGAGCTCCTACGAGCAGTACTTC
CDR3: CASSVSGTSSYEQYF

V: TRBV28
D: NA
J: TRBJ2-3
length: 13
size: NA
DNA: TGTGCCAGCTTCCCCGGGGGCGCAGATACGCAGTATTTT
CDR3: CASFPGGADTQYF

V: TRBV11-2
D: NA
J: TRBJ2-3
length: 16
size: NA
DNA: TGTGCCAGCAGCTTGCGTGGGGCGCTAGCTTCAGATACGCAGTATTTT
CDR3: CASSLRGALASDTQYF